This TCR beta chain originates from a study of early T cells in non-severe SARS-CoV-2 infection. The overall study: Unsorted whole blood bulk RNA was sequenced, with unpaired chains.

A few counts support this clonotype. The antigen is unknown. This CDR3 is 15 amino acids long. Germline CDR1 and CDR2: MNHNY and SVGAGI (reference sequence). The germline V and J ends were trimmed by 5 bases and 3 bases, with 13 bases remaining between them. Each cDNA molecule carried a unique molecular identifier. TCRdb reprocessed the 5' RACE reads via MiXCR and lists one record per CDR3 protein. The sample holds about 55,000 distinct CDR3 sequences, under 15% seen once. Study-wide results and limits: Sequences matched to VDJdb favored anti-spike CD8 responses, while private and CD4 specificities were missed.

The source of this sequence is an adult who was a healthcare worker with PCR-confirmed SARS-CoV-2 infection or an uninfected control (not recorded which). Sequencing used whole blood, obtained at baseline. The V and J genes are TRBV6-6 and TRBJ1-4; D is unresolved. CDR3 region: CASSIPPGANEKLFF. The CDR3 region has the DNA TGTGCCAGCAGTATCCCTCCTGGGGCTAATGAAAAACTGTTTTTT.